This TCR beta chain is from a study of T cells expressing NK-cell markers (dated by TCRdb to 2020 to 2022). Study-wide context: Three sorted T-cell subsets (CD3+CD56+NKG2C+, CD3+CD56+NKG2C- and CD3+CD56-NKG2C+) from eight donors had their TCR beta-chain repertoires profiled. Among the eight sequenced donors, only one was HCMV-seronegative, while the other seven were HCMV-seropositive. Randomly selected healthy volunteers, three men and five women, were used as the eight sequenced donors. The libraries were sequenced on Illumina HiSeq 2000/2500, MiSeq or NextSeq, producing 2 x 150 bp reads.

The listed sequencing device is Illumina HiSeq 2000. 5'RACE template switching, by which a universal primer site and unique molecular identifiers were added, was used to make TCR beta cDNA libraries. cDNA synthesis was primed from the TCR beta constant segment and was followed by two successive PCR amplification steps. Concerning the study's data processing: Reads were demultiplexed and grouped by UMI with MIGEC, and clonotypes were assembled and quantified with MiTCR. To remove erroneous sequences, TCR cDNA sequences were retained only when supported by two or more reads. The tcR package was used for downstream repertoire analysis, and clonotypes were matched across fractions by CDR3 nucleotide sequence plus V segment. VDJmatch was used to annotate antigen specificity against VDJdb, with one amino acid substitution in CDR3 permitted. The reads were reprocessed in TCRdb, with one entry per CDR3 protein sequence and no accompanying DNA. What appears here as the V and J calls and clone size reflects TCRdb's work, not the paper's. The record for this sample contains about 260,000 distinct CDR3 sequences. The ten most abundant clones make up 4% to 5% of the sample.

HCMV serostatus was determined by detecting HCMV-specific IgG in serum with a commercial ELISA kit. Ficoll density gradient centrifugation was used to isolate peripheral blood mononuclear cells from blood. The CDR3 runs 13 residues from the cysteine to the phenylalanine. DNA was not recorded. The germline V gene (reference sequence) yields MNHEY for CDR1 and SMNVEV for CDR2. Comment on this clonotype: Its antigen has not been determined.

General study outcomes and caveats: For over five donors, the dominant CD3+CD56+NKG2C+ clonotypes were among the top 10 CD8+ clonotypes and accounted for roughly 1.0-8% of CD8+ T cells. Whether the expanded NKG2C-expressing T cell clones were specific for HCMV antigens remained unclear. Those dominant clonotypes were again the most abundant among CD3+CD56-NKG2C+ cells in a handful of donors, at about 25-60.1%.

This chain joins TRBV27 to TRBJ2-1. This sequence originates from a woman aged 18 to 75 in good health. The sequenced sample was blood T cells: a sorted CD56 or NKG2C T cell subset, CD4+ or CD8+ T cells, or bulk PBMC T cells (not recorded which). CDR3 reads: CASSLLVAGEQFF.